The entry below describes one TCR beta chain. Its target is unknown. These data are taken from a study of cytomegalovirus exposure and HLA in healthy donors. Study information: A preliminary data release comprised tens of millions of unique TCRs obtained from HLA-typed donors. Whole-study findings and limits: As confirmed in vitro, three CMV-associated chains were specific for CMV antigens. Exclusion applied to some V segments, including TRBV6-2 and TRBV6-3, as they were indistinguishable.

Both 60 Vbeta primers and 13 Jbeta primers went into the PCR. Clones were read by immunoSEQ multiplex PCR, and TCRdb kept only the in-frame ones, dropping some. The sample holds 150,000 or so clones, around 80% seen once. Trimming took off 1 base at V and 0 bases at J, with 11 bases between the two ends. The CDR3 extends over 16 amino acids. The germline CDR1 and CDR2 sequences are LGHNA and YNFKEQ. This clonotype was obtained from a woman between 45 and 65 years old in good health and CMV-seropositive. The source material was PBMCs. The chain has TRBV4-2 and TRBJ2-3; D might be TRBD1 (6 bases). CDR3 loop: CASSQAGAYSTDTQYF. The CDR3 DNA reads TGTGCCAGCAGCCAAGCAGGGGCTTATAGCACAGATACGCAGTATTTT.